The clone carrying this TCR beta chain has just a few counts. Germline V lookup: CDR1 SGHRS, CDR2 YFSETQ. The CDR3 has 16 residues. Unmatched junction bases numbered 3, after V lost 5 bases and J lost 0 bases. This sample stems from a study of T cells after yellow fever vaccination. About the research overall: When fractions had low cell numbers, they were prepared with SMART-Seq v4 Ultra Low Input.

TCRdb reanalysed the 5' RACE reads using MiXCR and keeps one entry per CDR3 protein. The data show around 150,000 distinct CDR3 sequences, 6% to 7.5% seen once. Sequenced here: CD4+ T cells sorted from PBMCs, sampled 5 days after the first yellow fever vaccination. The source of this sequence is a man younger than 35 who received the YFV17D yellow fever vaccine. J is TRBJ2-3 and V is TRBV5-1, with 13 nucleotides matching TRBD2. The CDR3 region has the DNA TGCGCCAGCAGAGGACTAGCGGGGGCGAGCACAGATACGCAGTATTTT. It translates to CASRGLAGASTDTQYF.